This record looks at one T cell receptor beta chain sequence and its context. The target antigen is unknown. The sample originates from a study of cytomegalovirus exposure and HLA in healthy donors. Findings and caveats of the study: The authors confirmed in vitro that a few CMV-associated chains were specific for CMV antigens. Later genetic work tied a missense DCLRE1C variant to beta-chain V and J trimming. Rarity marked most TCR sequences, yet some public TCRs occurred in many donors.

The germline V gene encodes CDR1 WSHSY and CDR2 SAAADI. CDR3 length: 14 amino acids. The V end lost 2 bases, the J end lost 6 bases, and 11 bases lay between the germline ends. With 60 Vbeta and 13 Jbeta primers, the PCR was carried out. This table comes from immunoSEQ multiplex PCR, and its TCRdb copy is limited to in-frame clones, with some not included. The sample consists of around 110,000 clones, 80% to 85% of them appearing once. Sequencing was done on a sample of PBMCs. The sequence was collected from a man younger than 45 in good health and CMV-seropositive. The chain recombines TRBV10-2 with TRBJ1-5; D is unresolved. The DNA for the CDR3 is TGCGCCAGCAGTGAGCAGAGGGCGAGTCAGCCCCAGCATTTT. Residues: CASSEQRASQPQHF.